This record looks at one T cell receptor (beta chain) sequence and its context. Antigen specificity is unknown. Every bit of the isolated RNA underwent reverse transcription, so sequencing read expressed TCRB transcripts. Clones were read by immunoSEQ multiplex PCR, and TCRdb kept only the in-frame ones, dropping some. Of approximately 170,000 clones listed, 7.5% to 10% are singletons. Central memory, naive, regulatory and stem cell-like memory CD4+ cells were sorted by CD45RO/CCR7/CD25/CD127/CD95/CD27. V lost 4 bases and J lost 2, with 8 bases in between. The germline V gene has CDR1 SGHNT and CDR2 YYREEE (reference sequence). This CDR3 region has 13 residues. This sample was included in a study of beta chain features in type 1 diabetes. Study overall: The examined sorted cells totaled around 100 million across samples.

General study results and limits: Researchers cautioned that cDNA sequencing could over-represent cells with high TCR expression. Moderate yet significant TCRB CDR3 shortening was seen in Type 1 diabetes patients in all four CD4+ subsets.

The clonotype comes from a woman aged 18-29 years in good health. The chain links TRBV5-4 to TRBJ2-3, with a possible D match to TRBD2 (6 bases). The sample consisted of central memory CD4+ T cells from blood. The CDR3 sequence: CASSGGFTDTQYF. Here the CDR3 DNA reads TGTGCCAGCAGCGGGGGGTTCACAGATACGCAGTATTTT. The full variable domain, with the rest looked up from reference TRBV5-4 and TRBJ2-3, is ETGVTQSPTHLIKTRGQQVTLRCSSQSGHNTVSWYQQALGQGPQFIFQYYREEENGRGNFPPRFSGLQFPNYSSELNVNALELDDSALYLCASSGGFTDTQYFGPGTRLTVL.